The clone carrying this T cell receptor (beta chain) was counted a single time. The antigen remains undetermined. This specimen belongs to a study of OX40 agonist ivuxolimab in advanced cancers. Study overall: From about 23 to 85 years was the age range, with a mean of around 57 years, and 65% to 90% were male.

CDR1 and CDR2 (germline): SGHVS, FNYEAQ. V was pared by 4 bases and J by 7 bases, with 17 bases between. The CDR3 sequence is 15 residues long. The investigators sampled blood at baseline, at cycle 4 day 1, and at cycle 7 day 1. The table came from immunoSEQ multiplex PCR; TCRdb's copy has only in-frame clones and leaves some out. The table records tens of thousands of clones, about 88% of them present only once. Notes on the study in general: Those patients achieving a partial response at 0.1-3.0 mg/kg showed among the lowest clonal expansion. It was not determined which antigens were specifically recognized by the peripheral T cells that had undergone clonal expansion.

The chain is built from TRBV7-6 and TRBJ1-3; D is unclear. This TCR was sampled from an adult with an advanced solid tumor such as melanoma, head and neck, liver or kidney cancer. This sample comprised CD4+ or CD8+ T cells sorted from blood, obtained in a trial of the OX40 agonist ivuxolimab. The CDR3, as DNA: TGTGCCAGCAGCTCCATTCGAAATGCGAGGAACACCATATATTTT. As protein: CASSSIRNARNTIYF.